The rows below give T cell receptor beta chains drawn from one sample of a study of CD8 T cells in Susac syndrome. TCRdb itself ran the immunoSEQ multiplex PCR reads through MiXCR, one entry per CDR3 protein. This sample has roughly 70,000 distinct CDR3 sequences; over 90% occur once, and the top ten carry 0.11%. Material for sequencing was CD4+ T cells from PBMCs. The source of these receptors is a human donor with multiple sclerosis. The CDR3 runs from the conserved cysteine through the conserved F or W. Fields, in order: clone size, V gene, D gene, J gene, CDR3 protein, CDR3 DNA. The D gene is left open where the match is weak. Size tells how often a clone was seen (once, few, many) or the class of an expanded clone, and some rows leave it out.

>few|TRBV7-2|NA|TRBJ2-7
CASSFKGNSYEQYF
TGTGCCAGCAGCTTTAAAGGCAATTCCTACGAGCAGTACTTC
>NA|TRBV5-4|TRBD2|TRBJ2-7
CASSLTSGGANEQYF
TGTGCCAGCAGCTTGACTAGCGGGGGGGCAAACGAGCAGTACTTC
>NA|TRBV14|NA|TRBJ1-3
CASSQLPTGTGNTIYF
TGTGCCAGCAGCCAACTCCCGACAGGCACTGGAAACACCATATATTTT
>NA|TRBV20-1|NA|TRBJ2-3
CSANPDTQYF
TGCAGTGCTAACCCAGATACGCAGTATTTT
>NA|TRBV3-1|NA|TRBJ1-2
CASSQDGPGSYGYTF
TGTGCCAGCAGCCAAGATGGGCCAGGGAGCTATGGCTACACCTTC
>NA|TRBV7-8|NA|TRBJ2-2
CASSLVRVTGELFF
TGTGCCAGCAGCTTAGTGCGGGTAACCGGGGAGCTGTTTTTT
>NA|TRBV20-1|TRBD2|TRBJ2-3
CSARAPGLAGSDTQYF
TGCAGTGCTCGGGCCCCGGGACTAGCGGGCTCAGATACGCAGTATTTT
>NA|TRBV10-3|NA|TRBJ2-5
CAIRGLPQETQYF
TGTGCCATCCGGGGCCTACCCCAAGAGACCCAGTACTTC
>NA|TRBV3-1|NA|TRBJ1-5
CASSQDMNQPQHF
TGTGCCAGCAGCCAAGATATGAATCAGCCCCAGCATTTT
>NA|TRBV7-7|NA|TRBJ2-3
CASSLSSSDTQYF
TGTGCTAGCAGCTTGTCTAGCTCAGATACGCAGTATTTT
>NA|TRBV20-1|TRBD2|TRBJ2-3
CSAEGERGGNTDTQYF
TGCAGTGCTGAAGGAGAGCGGGGGGGAAACACAGATACGCAGTATTTT
>NA|TRBV3-1|TRBD2|TRBJ2-1
CASRRLAGPWDEQFF
TGTGCCAGCCGCAGACTAGCGGGCCCTTGGGATGAGCAGTTCTTC
>NA|TRBV20-1|NA|TRBJ1-6
CSAPEEAYNSPLHF
TGCAGTGCCCCCGAGGAGGCCTATAATTCACCCCTCCACTTT
>NA|TRBV18|NA|TRBJ1-4
CASSPDTGEKLFF
TGTGCCAGCTCACCGGATACAGGAGAAAAACTGTTTTTT
>NA|TRBV7-9|TRBD2|TRBJ2-1
CASSPGRNEQFF
TGTGCCAGCAGCCCCGGGAGGAATGAGCAGTTCTTC
>NA|TRBV6-5|TRBD1|TRBJ2-7
CASSDRGSSSYEQYF
TGTGCCAGCAGCGACAGGGGCTCTTCCAGCTACGAGCAGTACTTC
>NA|TRBV6-5|NA|TRBJ1-2
CASRGRTGLGYTF
TGTGCCAGCAGAGGGAGGACCGGACTTGGCTACACCTTC
>NA|TRBV5-4|TRBD2|TRBJ2-1
CASSLVGLDLNEQFF
TGTGCCAGCAGCTTGGTGGGACTAGATCTCAATGAGCAGTTCTTC
>NA|TRBV23-1|NA|TRBJ2-7
CASSRRVYEQYF
TGCGCCAGCAGTAGGAGGGTGTACGAGCAGTACTTC
>NA|TRBV24-1|TRBD2|TRBJ2-1
CATKTSGDAYNEQFF
TGTGCCACAAAGACTAGCGGGGACGCCTACAATGAGCAGTTCTTC
>once|TRBV2|NA|TRBJ2-5
CASSRIPTQYF
TGTGCCAGCAGTCGGATCCCGACCCAGTACTTC
>NA|TRBV12-3/TRBV12-4|NA|TRBJ2-5
CASRGLGTQYF
TGTGCCAGCAGAGGACTGGGGACCCAGTACTTC
>NA|TRBV15|NA|TRBJ2-1
CATSRDRSRHNEQFF
TGTGCCACCAGCAGAGATCGGAGCAGACACAATGAGCAGTTCTTC
>NA|TRBV27|TRBD1|TRBJ2-7
CASSPYRGRKQYF
TGTGCCAGCAGTCCCTACAGGGGGCGTAAGCAGTACTTC
>NA|TRBV29-1|TRBD1|TRBJ2-1
CSGGTTGGYNEQFF
TGCAGCGGCGGAACGACAGGGGGATACAATGAGCAGTTCTTC
>NA|TRBV30|NA|TRBJ2-6
CAWSIEGSGANVLTF
TGTGCCTGGAGTATCGAGGGCTCTGGGGCCAACGTCCTGACTTTC
>NA|TRBV30|NA|TRBJ1-2
CAWSGTAYGYTF
TGTGCCTGGAGTGGGACGGCGTATGGCTACACCTTC
>NA|TRBV20-1|TRBD1|TRBJ2-1
CSASPGQGANEQFF
TGCAGTGCTAGTCCCGGACAGGGGGCCAATGAGCAGTTCTTC
>NA|TRBV12-3/TRBV12-4|NA|TRBJ2-5
CASSASGPRPETQYF
TGTGCCAGCAGTGCCTCCGGACCGAGACCGGAGACCCAGTACTTC
>NA|TRBV6-2/TRBV6-3|NA|TRBJ2-7
CASLNHGEPYEQYF
TGTGCCAGCCTCAACCACGGGGAGCCCTACGAGCAGTACTTC
>NA|TRBV29-1|NA|TRBJ2-1
CSVEGHSYNEQFF
TGCAGCGTCGAGGGACACTCCTACAATGAGCAGTTCTTC
>NA|TRBV18|NA|TRBJ2-7
CASSQRNRDDEQYF
TGTGCCAGCTCTCAACGGAACCGGGACGACGAGCAGTACTTC
>NA|TRBV30|NA|TRBJ1-5
CAWSKDGGQPQHF
TGTGCCTGGAGTAAGGACGGGGGTCAGCCCCAGCATTTT
>NA|TRBV6-5|TRBD2|TRBJ2-1
CASSQSGGPYNEQFF
TGTGCCAGCAGCCAGAGCGGGGGGCCGTACAATGAGCAGTTCTTC
>NA|TRBV5-6|NA|TRBJ1-6
CASSLSTGGRSPLHF
TGTGCCAGCAGCTTGTCGACAGGAGGACGTTCACCCCTCCACTTT
>NA|TRBV12-3/TRBV12-4|TRBD1|TRBJ1-2
CASSVGDRPRIGYTF
TGTGCCAGCAGTGTAGGGGACAGGCCAAGGATTGGCTACACCTTC
>NA|TRBV5-1|TRBD2|TRBJ2-3
CASSVTSGTDTQYF
TGCGCCAGCAGCGTGACTAGCGGCACAGATACGCAGTATTTT
>NA|TRBV5-4|TRBD1|TRBJ1-2
CASSPIRDRAGYGYTF
TGTGCCAGCAGCCCGATACGGGACAGGGCAGGGTATGGCTACACCTTC
>NA|TRBV2|TRBD1|TRBJ1-4
CASSGQGEKLFF
TGTGCCAGCAGTGGACAGGGGGAAAAACTGTTTTTT
>NA|TRBV7-9|TRBD1|TRBJ2-2
CASSPGQRNTGELFF
TGTGCCAGCAGTCCGGGACAGCGGAACACCGGGGAGCTGTTTTTT
>once|TRBV6-1|TRBD1|TRBJ1-2
CASSKSPSGTGYGYTF
TGTGCCAGCAGTAAGAGTCCATCCGGGACAGGCTATGGCTACACCTTC
>few|TRBV30|TRBD2|TRBJ2-1
CAWSRGGSYNEQFF
TGTGCCTGGTCGCGGGGGGGCTCCTACAATGAGCAGTTCTTC
>NA|TRBV5-6|TRBD2|TRBJ2-5
CASSLASGGAETQYF
TGTGCCAGCAGCTTGGCTAGCGGGGGGGCGGAGACCCAGTACTTC
>NA|TRBV20-1|TRBD1|TRBJ1-2
CSASGTGGSLGGYTF
TGCAGTGCTAGCGGGACAGGAGGTTCCCTCGGTGGCTACACCTTC
>NA|TRBV19|NA|TRBJ1-4
CASSEGNRNEKLFF
TGTGCCAGTAGTGAAGGAAACAGAAATGAAAAACTGTTTTTT
>NA|TRBV12-3/TRBV12-4|TRBD1|TRBJ1-5
CASSSGQDQPQHF
TGTGCCAGCAGTTCGGGACAGGACCAGCCCCAGCATTTT
>NA|TRBV5-1|NA|TRBJ2-1
CASSRGLQGKEQFF
TGCGCCAGCAGTAGGGGTCTCCAAGGGAAGGAGCAGTTCTTC
>NA|TRBV30|TRBD2|TRBJ2-1
CAWSVLAGGFEQFF
TGTGCCTGGAGTGTACTTGCGGGGGGATTCGAGCAGTTCTTC
>NA|TRBV2|NA|TRBJ1-2
CASSPENYGYTF
TGTGCCAGCAGTCCCGAGAACTATGGCTACACCTTC
>NA|TRBV7-2|NA|TRBJ1-2
CASSFGVPGYTF
TGTGCCAGCAGCTTCGGGGTCCCTGGCTACACCTTC
>NA|TRBV20-1|TRBD2|TRBJ2-3
CSVPTSGFTDTQYF
TGCAGTGTTCCGACTAGCGGGTTCACAGATACGCAGTATTTT
>NA|TRBV20-1|NA|TRBJ2-7
CSALLLATGSYEQYF
TGCAGTGCCCTCCTATTAGCAACAGGTTCCTACGAGCAGTACTTC
>NA|TRBV7-9|NA|TRBJ1-1
CASRAGTPTGEAFF
TGTGCCAGCAGAGCCGGGACTCCAACAGGTGAAGCTTTCTTT
>NA|TRBV30|NA|TRBJ2-1
CAWSGTDFYNEQFF
TGTGCCTGGAGTGGGACAGATTTCTACAATGAGCAGTTCTTC
>NA|TRBV5-4|NA|TRBJ2-7
CASSSAGARYEQYF
TGTGCCAGCAGCTCTGCAGGGGCCCGGTACGAGCAGTACTTC
>once|TRBV20-1|TRBD1|TRBJ1-1
CSAKRGQVNTEAFF
TGCAGTGCTAAGCGGGGACAGGTGAACACTGAAGCTTTCTTT
>once|TRBV12-3/TRBV12-4|TRBD2|TRBJ2-5
CASMPGLAVETQYF
TGTGCCAGCATGCCGGGACTAGCTGTGGAGACCCAGTACTTC
>NA|TRBV3-1|NA|TRBJ1-2
CASSQQGAAGGYTF
TGTGCCAGCAGCCAACAGGGTGCGGCGGGGGGCTACACCTTC
>NA|TRBV28|TRBD1|TRBJ2-5
CASSFQGATETQYF
TGTGCCAGCAGTTTTCAGGGGGCGACGGAGACCCAGTACTTC
>NA|TRBV12-3/TRBV12-4|NA|TRBJ1-2
CASRPSQAPSYGYTF
TGTGCCAGCAGGCCCTCACAGGCCCCTTCCTATGGCTACACCTTC